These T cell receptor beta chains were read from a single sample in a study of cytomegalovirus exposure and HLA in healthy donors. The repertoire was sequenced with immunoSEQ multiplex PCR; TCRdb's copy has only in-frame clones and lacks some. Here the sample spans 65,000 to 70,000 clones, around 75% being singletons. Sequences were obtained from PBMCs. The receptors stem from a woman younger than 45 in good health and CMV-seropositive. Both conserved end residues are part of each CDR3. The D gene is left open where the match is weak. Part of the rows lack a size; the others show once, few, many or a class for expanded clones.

cdr3_nt: TGTGCCAGCAGAGTACAGGGTCATCAGCCCCAGCATTTT; cdr3_aa: CASRVQGHQPQHF; v_call: TRBV28; j_call: TRBJ1-5; clone_size: .; d_call: .
cdr3_nt: TGTGCCACCAGCAGATCCGGGACAGGGGGCAACGAGCAGTACTTC; cdr3_aa: CATSRSGTGGNEQYF; v_call: TRBV15; j_call: TRBJ2-7; clone_size: .; d_call: TRBD1
cdr3_nt: TGTGCCAGCAGCAATGGACACGAGGCTTATAGCAATCAGCCCCAGCATTTT; cdr3_aa: CASSNGHEAYSNQPQHF; v_call: TRBV7-9; j_call: TRBJ1-5; clone_size: .; d_call: .
cdr3_nt: TGTGCCAGCAGCGTAGGCGGGGAGTATAGCAATCAGCCCCAGCATTTT; cdr3_aa: CASSVGGEYSNQPQHF; v_call: TRBV9; j_call: TRBJ1-5; clone_size: once; d_call: .
cdr3_nt: TGTGCCAGCAGTCCCTCTAGCGGGCGTAGCAATGAGCAGTTCTTC; cdr3_aa: CASSPSSGRSNEQFF; v_call: TRBV27; j_call: TRBJ2-1; clone_size: once; d_call: TRBD2
cdr3_nt: TGCAGCGCCTCCGGGACTAGCGGCTACAATGAGCAGTTCTTC; cdr3_aa: CSASGTSGYNEQFF; v_call: TRBV29-1; j_call: TRBJ2-1; clone_size: .; d_call: TRBD2
cdr3_nt: TGTGCCAGCAGCCCCCCGGACAGGGATCAGGGTGAGCAGTTCTTC; cdr3_aa: CASSPPDRDQGEQFF; v_call: TRBV7-9; j_call: TRBJ2-1; clone_size: few; d_call: TRBD1
cdr3_nt: TGTGCCAGCAGTACGGGGACTAGCTTTTACGAGCAGTACTTC; cdr3_aa: CASSTGTSFYEQYF; v_call: TRBV6-6; j_call: TRBJ2-7; clone_size: few; d_call: TRBD2
cdr3_nt: TGTGCCAGCAGTGACCGCAGGGGTATGAACACTGAAGCTTTCTTT; cdr3_aa: CASSDRRGMNTEAFF; v_call: TRBV6-1; j_call: TRBJ1-1; clone_size: .; d_call: .
cdr3_nt: TGTGCCAGCAGCCGTGGGGCCCGCACAGATACGCAGTATTTT; cdr3_aa: CASSRGARTDTQYF; v_call: TRBV5-6; j_call: TRBJ2-3; clone_size: .; d_call: .
cdr3_nt: TGTGCCAGCAGTTTTTCCGGGACAGGGATTTCCTACGAGCAGTACTTC; cdr3_aa: CASSFSGTGISYEQYF; v_call: TRBV27; j_call: TRBJ2-7; clone_size: .; d_call: TRBD1
cdr3_nt: TGTGCCAGCAGCTCGGGGGCTAGCGGAGGGGCAAGTGTCGAGGATGAGCAGTTCTTC; cdr3_aa: CASSSGASGGASVEDEQFF; v_call: TRBV11-3; j_call: TRBJ2-1; clone_size: few; d_call: .
cdr3_nt: TGTGCCACCAGCAGAGATATGGGGGCCGAAAGCTATGGCTACACCTTC; cdr3_aa: CATSRDMGAESYGYTF; v_call: TRBV15; j_call: TRBJ1-2; clone_size: .; d_call: .
cdr3_nt: TGTGCCAGCAGCGAAGCCGCCGGCGGGACAGGGGGCCTCACCGGGGAGCTGTTTTTT; cdr3_aa: CASSEAAGGTGGLTGELFF; v_call: TRBV6-1; j_call: TRBJ2-2; clone_size: .; d_call: TRBD1
cdr3_nt: TGTGCCGTTTATAGGACTAGCTCCTACGAGCAGTACTTC; cdr3_aa: CAVYRTSSYEQYF; v_call: TRBV28; j_call: TRBJ2-7; clone_size: .; d_call: TRBD2
cdr3_nt: TGTGCCAGCAGCCCTCAGGGTACCAACTATGGCTACACCTTC; cdr3_aa: CASSPQGTNYGYTF; v_call: TRBV7-8; j_call: TRBJ1-2; clone_size: .; d_call: .
cdr3_nt: TGTGCCAGCAGTGCCCCTGGGACTAGCGGGAGGGAGACCCAGTACTTC; cdr3_aa: CASSAPGTSGRETQYF; v_call: TRBV25-1; j_call: TRBJ2-5; clone_size: .; d_call: TRBD2
cdr3_nt: TGTGCCAGCAGCTCTAGGACAGGGGGCACAGATACGCAGTATTTT; cdr3_aa: CASSSRTGGTDTQYF; v_call: TRBV7-9; j_call: TRBJ2-3; clone_size: few; d_call: TRBD1
cdr3_nt: TGTGCCAGCAGCCAAGGGTCCGGGACAAGCAATCAGCCCCAGCATTTT; cdr3_aa: CASSQGSGTSNQPQHF; v_call: TRBV4-2; j_call: TRBJ1-5; clone_size: .; d_call: .
cdr3_nt: TGTGCCAGCAGCCAAGTAGTGAGGACTAGCGGTAACAATGAGCAGTTCTTC; cdr3_aa: CASSQVVRTSGNNEQFF; v_call: TRBV4-2; j_call: TRBJ2-1; clone_size: .; d_call: TRBD2
cdr3_nt: TGTGCCAGCAGCCCAAGTGCAGGGGCGTCTAATGAAAAACTGTTTTTT; cdr3_aa: CASSPSAGASNEKLFF; v_call: TRBV7-9; j_call: TRBJ1-4; clone_size: .; d_call: .
cdr3_nt: TGCGCCAGCAGCTTCTCCGGGAACACCGGGGAGCTGTTTTTT; cdr3_aa: CASSFSGNTGELFF; v_call: TRBV5-1; j_call: TRBJ2-2; clone_size: few; d_call: .
cdr3_nt: TGTGCCAGCAGCTTTCAGGGGGCTGCAGAGACCCAGTACTTC; cdr3_aa: CASSFQGAAETQYF; v_call: TRBV5-4; j_call: TRBJ2-5; clone_size: .; d_call: TRBD1
cdr3_nt: TGTGCCAGCAGTCTCAATGGGGCGGGGTGGGATCAGCCCCAGCATTTT; cdr3_aa: CASSLNGAGWDQPQHF; v_call: TRBV28; j_call: TRBJ1-5; clone_size: once; d_call: .
cdr3_nt: TGTGCCAGCAGTTTAGACAGGGTATATGGCTACACCTTC; cdr3_aa: CASSLDRVYGYTF; v_call: TRBV28; j_call: TRBJ1-2; clone_size: .; d_call: TRBD1
cdr3_nt: TGTGCCAGCAGCTTAGGCCTAGACCCGAAGGGAGTCGAGTACTTC; cdr3_aa: CASSLGLDPKGVEYF; v_call: TRBV13; j_call: TRBJ2-7; clone_size: .; d_call: .
cdr3_nt: TGTGCCAGTAGTGTGGGTGGCCGTCGGGGTGGAGAGACCCAGTACTTC; cdr3_aa: CASSVGGRRGGETQYF; v_call: TRBV19; j_call: TRBJ2-5; clone_size: .; d_call: .
cdr3_nt: TGTGCCAGCAGCAAACTAAGGCCGGGACAGAGCTATAGCAATCAGCCCCAGCATTTT; cdr3_aa: CASSKLRPGQSYSNQPQHF; v_call: TRBV21-1; j_call: TRBJ1-5; clone_size: .; d_call: .
cdr3_nt: TGTGCCAGTAGACCTCAGGCACAAACCACCGGGGAGCTGTTTTTT; cdr3_aa: CASRPQAQTTGELFF; v_call: TRBV19; j_call: TRBJ2-2; clone_size: few; d_call: .
cdr3_nt: TGTGCCAGCAGCTTCTCCGGGACAGGGGGCTCGGGGGAGCAGTACTTC; cdr3_aa: CASSFSGTGGSGEQYF; v_call: TRBV13; j_call: TRBJ2-7; clone_size: .; d_call: TRBD1
cdr3_nt: TGTGCCAGCAGTACAGGGGGCCAAAATTCACCCCTCCACTTT; cdr3_aa: CASSTGGQNSPLHF; v_call: TRBV28; j_call: TRBJ1-6; clone_size: once; d_call: TRBD1
cdr3_nt: TGTGCCAGCAGTCGACAGGGCTACGAGCAGTACTTC; cdr3_aa: CASSRQGYEQYF; v_call: TRBV2; j_call: TRBJ2-7; clone_size: few; d_call: TRBD1
cdr3_nt: TGTGCCAGCAGCTTATCCAGCCAAGAGACCCAGTACTTC; cdr3_aa: CASSLSSQETQYF; v_call: TRBV7-3; j_call: TRBJ2-5; clone_size: .; d_call: .
cdr3_nt: TGTGCCAGCACCGAACGAGCGGGAGGGGGTACGCAGTATTTT; cdr3_aa: CASTERAGGGTQYF; v_call: TRBV2; j_call: TRBJ2-3; clone_size: .; d_call: TRBD2
cdr3_nt: TGTGCCAGCAGCGTAACCCAGGGCCACGAGCAGTACTTC; cdr3_aa: CASSVTQGHEQYF; v_call: TRBV9; j_call: TRBJ2-7; clone_size: .; d_call: .
cdr3_nt: TGTGCCAGCAGCTTAGTAGGGACAGGCGGCTATAGCAATCAGCCCCAGCATTTT; cdr3_aa: CASSLVGTGGYSNQPQHF; v_call: TRBV7-9; j_call: TRBJ1-5; clone_size: .; d_call: TRBD1
cdr3_nt: TGTGCCTGGAGGAGGGCGGGACTAGCGGGTAGGAATGAGCAGTTCTTC; cdr3_aa: CAWRRAGLAGRNEQFF; v_call: TRBV30; j_call: TRBJ2-1; clone_size: few; d_call: TRBD2
cdr3_nt: TGCGCCAGCAGCTTAGGTGGGCCCAATCAGCCCCAGCATTTT; cdr3_aa: CASSLGGPNQPQHF; v_call: TRBV5-1; j_call: TRBJ1-5; clone_size: .; d_call: .
cdr3_nt: TGTGCCAGCAGTTTATTTCGGGGGATAAAGTATTTT; cdr3_aa: CASSLFRGIKYF; v_call: TRBV28; j_call: TRBJ2-3; clone_size: .; d_call: .
cdr3_nt: TGTGCCAGTTCGACAGGGGTAGGAACTGAAGCTTTCTTT; cdr3_aa: CASSTGVGTEAFF; v_call: TRBV14; j_call: TRBJ1-1; clone_size: .; d_call: TRBD1
cdr3_nt: TGTGCCAGCAGTTTAAATGGGCCGGGCGGGAGGTGGGCCACAGATACGCAGTATTTT; cdr3_aa: CASSLNGPGGRWATDTQYF; v_call: TRBV28; j_call: TRBJ2-3; clone_size: .; d_call: TRBD2
cdr3_nt: TGTGCCAGCAGTGTGCGGGAGTCTCCCCTGAGCTCCTACGAGCAGTACTTC; cdr3_aa: CASSVRESPLSSYEQYF; v_call: TRBV25-1; j_call: TRBJ2-7; clone_size: few; d_call: TRBD2
cdr3_nt: TGTGCCAGCAGCCCCTACATGACTAGTGTGCAGTTCTTC; cdr3_aa: CASSPYMTSVQFF; v_call: TRBV7-8; j_call: TRBJ2-1; clone_size: .; d_call: .
cdr3_nt: TGTGCCAGCAGCTTAGGGCCCACGGGACTAGCGGGAGGCTACGAGCAGTACTTC; cdr3_aa: CASSLGPTGLAGGYEQYF; v_call: TRBV7-2; j_call: TRBJ2-7; clone_size: .; d_call: TRBD2
cdr3_nt: TGTGCCAGCACTCCGTGGAGGGGAGACCAAGAGACCCAGTACTTC; cdr3_aa: CASTPWRGDQETQYF; v_call: TRBV6-5; j_call: TRBJ2-5; clone_size: once; d_call: .